This TCR beta chain was recovered during a study of regulatory T cells in long-lasting Graves disease. The CDR3 loop spans 16 amino acids. The V end was cut by 0 bases, the J end by 7 bases, with 16 bases between. Germline assignment: CDR1 SGHTA and CDR2 FQGNSA. Arm-PCR of CDR3 regions with iRepertoire HTBI primers generated TCR beta libraries. TCRdb re-called the multiplex PCR reads with MiXCR, one entry per CDR3 protein. The sample shows hundreds of thousands of distinct CDR3 sequences, 15% to 19% of them seen only once. Time point described: newly diagnosed GD, antithyroid drugs for less than 3 months. Extracted RNA from PBMCs served as the source of the TCR library.

The origin of this receptor is a female donor with Graves disease. Material: peripheral blood mononuclear cells (PBMCs), obtained at new diagnosis, from a patient treated with antithyroid drugs. The chain is built from TRBV7-2 and TRBJ1-5; D is ambiguous. This CDR3 reads CASSLAAHGSRQPQHF. CDR3 nucleotides: TGTGCCAGCAGCTTAGCGGCACACGGGTCGAGACAGCCCCAGCATTTT.